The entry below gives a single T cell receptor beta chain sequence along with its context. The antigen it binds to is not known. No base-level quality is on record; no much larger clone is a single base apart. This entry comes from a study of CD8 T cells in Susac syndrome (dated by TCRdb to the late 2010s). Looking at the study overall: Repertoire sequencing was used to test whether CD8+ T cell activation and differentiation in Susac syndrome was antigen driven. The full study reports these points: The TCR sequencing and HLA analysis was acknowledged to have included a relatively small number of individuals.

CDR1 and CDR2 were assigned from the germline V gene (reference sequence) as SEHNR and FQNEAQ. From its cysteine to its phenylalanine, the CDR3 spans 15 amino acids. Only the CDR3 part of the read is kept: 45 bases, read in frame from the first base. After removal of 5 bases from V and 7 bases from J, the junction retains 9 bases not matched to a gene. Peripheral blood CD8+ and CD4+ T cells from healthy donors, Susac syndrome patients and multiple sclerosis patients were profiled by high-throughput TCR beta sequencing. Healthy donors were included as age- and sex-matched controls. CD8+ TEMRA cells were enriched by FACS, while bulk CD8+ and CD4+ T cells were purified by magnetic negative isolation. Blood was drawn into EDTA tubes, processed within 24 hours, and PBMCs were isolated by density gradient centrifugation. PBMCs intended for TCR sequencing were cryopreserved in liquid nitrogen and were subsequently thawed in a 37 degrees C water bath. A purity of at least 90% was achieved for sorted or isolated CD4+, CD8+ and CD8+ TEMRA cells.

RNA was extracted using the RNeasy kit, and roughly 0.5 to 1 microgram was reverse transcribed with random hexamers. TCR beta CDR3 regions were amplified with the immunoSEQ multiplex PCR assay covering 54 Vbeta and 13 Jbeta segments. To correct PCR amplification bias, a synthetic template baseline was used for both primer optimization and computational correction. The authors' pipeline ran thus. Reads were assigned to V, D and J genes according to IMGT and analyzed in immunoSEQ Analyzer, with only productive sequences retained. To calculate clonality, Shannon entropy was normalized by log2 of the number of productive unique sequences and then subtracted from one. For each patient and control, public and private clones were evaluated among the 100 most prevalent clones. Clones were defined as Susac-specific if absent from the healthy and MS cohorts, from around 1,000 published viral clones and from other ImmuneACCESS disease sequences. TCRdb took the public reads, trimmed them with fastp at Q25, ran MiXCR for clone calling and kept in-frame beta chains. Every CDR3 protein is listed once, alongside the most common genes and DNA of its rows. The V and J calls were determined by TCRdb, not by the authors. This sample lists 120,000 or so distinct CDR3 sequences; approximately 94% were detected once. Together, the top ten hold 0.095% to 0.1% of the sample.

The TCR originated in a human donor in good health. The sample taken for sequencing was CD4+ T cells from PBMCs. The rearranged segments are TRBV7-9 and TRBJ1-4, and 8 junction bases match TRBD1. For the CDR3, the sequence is CASSHDRGTSEKLFF. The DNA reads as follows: TGTGCCAGCAGCCATGACAGGGGTACGAGTGAAAAACTGTTTTTT.